Listed below are T cell receptor beta chains from one sample, sequenced in a study of blood T cells in healthy people across ages. TCRdb redid the calling of the 5' RACE reads with MiXCR, one entry per CDR3 protein. The sample has about 930,000 distinct CDR3 sequences, 29% seen once. The data also belong to a second study, concerning T cells of mothers and their children.

The sequenced sample was blood. The source of these receptors is a middle-aged woman in good health. The CDR3 runs from the conserved cysteine through the conserved F or W. A D gene is named only where the DNA matches it firmly. Expanded clones are given a class, and other clones once, few, many or no size at all.

TRBD2	TRBJ2-5	NA	TRBV28	16	CASSLRLAGRQETQYF	TGTGCCAGCAGTTTAAGGCTAGCGGGGCGACAAGAGACCCAGTACTTC
NA	TRBJ1-2	NA	TRBV12-3/TRBV12-4	16	CASSLGIGRSGYGYTF	TGTGCCAGCAGTTTAGGGATCGGCAGGTCTGGGTATGGCTACACCTTC
NA	TRBJ1-1	once	TRBV13	13	CASSLFGPTEAFF	TGTGCCAGCAGCTTATTCGGGCCCACTGAAGCTTTCTTT
NA	TRBJ1-1	NA	TRBV7-9	12	CASSFSPEGAFF	TGTGCCAGCAGTTTTTCGCCAGAGGGAGCTTTCTTT
NA	TRBJ1-2	many	TRBV5-5	15	CASSPGAGLNYGYTF	TGTGCCAGCAGCCCGGGCGCAGGACTTAACTATGGCTACACCTTC
NA	TRBJ1-2	NA	TRBV7-2	14	CASSLTQGSYGYTF	TGTGCCAGCAGCTTAACGCAGGGTAGCTATGGCTACACCTTC
NA	TRBJ2-2	few	TRBV10-3	13	CAISETGPGELFF	TGTGCCATCAGTGAGACAGGGCCCGGGGAGCTGTTTTTT
TRBD1	TRBJ2-3	few	TRBV12-3/TRBV12-4	15	CASSSRTGVTDTQYF	TGTGCCAGCAGTTCCCGGACAGGAGTCACAGATACGCAGTATTTT
NA	TRBJ2-7	many	TRBV7-3	15	CASSPRAGDFYEQYF	TGTGCCAGCAGCCCCCGGGCAGGGGACTTCTACGAGCAGTACTTC
NA	TRBJ1-1	many	TRBV10-3	14	CAISEATVNTEAFF	TGTGCCATCAGTGAAGCGACAGTCAACACTGAAGCTTTCTTT
NA	TRBJ2-7	many	TRBV28	13	CASSSQGTYEQYF	TGTGCCAGCAGTTCTCAGGGTACCTACGAGCAGTACTTC
TRBD1	TRBJ2-2	once	TRBV12-3/TRBV12-4	14	CASSTDRLAGELFF	TGTGCCAGCAGCACGGACAGGTTAGCCGGGGAGCTATTTTTT
NA	TRBJ2-3	many	TRBV10-3	16	CAISHGTGHLTDTQYF	TGTGCCATCAGCCACGGCACAGGTCACCTCACAGATACGCAGTATTTT
TRBD1	TRBJ1-5	NA	TRBV5-1	16	CASSLGQGGSGKPQHF	TGCGCCAGCAGCCTAGGACAGGGCGGATCCGGGAAGCCCCAGCATTTT
NA	TRBJ1-2	few	TRBV4-1	17	CASSQETSQQANYGYTF	TGCGCCAGCAGCCAAGAGACCTCCCAACAGGCTAACTATGGCTACACCTTC
NA	TRBJ2-1	few	TRBV20-1	14	CSARLDPLLAEQFF	TGCAGTGCTAGACTGGACCCCCTATTAGCTGAGCAGTTCTTC
NA	TRBJ1-2	NA	TRBV4-1	15	CASSLQVTSNYGYTF	TGCGCCAGCAGCCTACAGGTGACGTCTAACTATGGCTACACCTTC
NA	TRBJ2-2	NA	TRBV20-1	15	CSARDQGRSTGELFF	TGCAGTGCTAGAGATCAGGGCAGATCGACCGGGGAGCTGTTTTTT
NA	TRBJ1-4	NA	TRBV20-1	14	CSAPTGGSNEKLFF	TGCAGTGCTCCAACAGGCGGATCTAATGAAAAACTGTTTTTT
NA	TRBJ2-1	few	TRBV13	16	CASSLVISGGRNEQFF	TGTGCCAGCAGCTTAGTTATTTCTGGGGGGCGGAATGAGCAGTTCTTC
NA	TRBJ2-5	many	TRBV7-2	14	CASSLWTGKETQYF	TGTGCCAGCAGCTTATGGACGGGGAAAGAGACCCAGTACTTC
TRBD2	TRBJ2-5	NA	TRBV3-1	20	CASSPEKGLAGASTFVEQYF	TGTGCCAGCAGCCCGGAGAAGGGACTAGCGGGGGCGTCGACGTTCGTGGAGCAGTACTTC
TRBD2	TRBJ2-7	few	TRBV29-1	13	CSVGTSGSWEQYF	TGCAGCGTTGGCACTAGCGGGAGTTGGGAGCAGTACTTC
TRBD2	TRBJ2-1	few	TRBV7-2	16	CASSASVGGGYNEQFF	TGTGCCAGCAGCGCCTCCGTGGGCGGGGGCTACAATGAGCAGTTCTTC
NA	TRBJ2-3	few	TRBV12-3/TRBV12-4	15	CASSFRDGITDTQYF	TGTGCCAGCAGTTTCCGGGACGGTATCACAGATACGCAGTATTTT
TRBD2	TRBJ2-1	NA	TRBV7-2	15	CASSLQSGGRVEQFF	TGTGCCAGCAGCTTACAAAGCGGGGGAAGAGTTGAGCAGTTCTTC
NA	TRBJ1-1	few	TRBV7-3	14	CASSLGQPSTEAFF	TGTGCCAGCAGCTTGGGACAACCTTCCACTGAAGCTTTCTTT
NA	TRBJ2-3	NA	TRBV6-6	16	CASSYSRGRAADTQYF	TGTGCCAGCAGTTACTCGAGGGGACGAGCTGCAGATACGCAGTATTTT
NA	TRBJ2-7	NA	TRBV12-3/TRBV12-4	15	CASSLGAANSYEQYF	TGTGCCAGCAGCCTTGGGGCGGCGAACTCCTACGAGCAGTACTTC
NA	TRBJ1-1	few	TRBV12-3/TRBV12-4	15	CASSSRTGRNTEAFF	TGTGCCAGCAGTTCCCGGACGGGCAGGAACACTGAAGCTTTCTTT
TRBD2	TRBJ2-1	NA	TRBV10-3	17	CAISDALTSGSYNEQFF	TGTGCCATCAGTGATGCCCTTACTAGCGGATCCTACAATGAGCAGTTCTTC
NA	TRBJ1-6	NA	TRBV7-2	14	CASRGGGRNSPLHF	TGTGCCAGCAGGGGGGGGGGACGGAATTCACCCCTCCACTTT
TRBD1	TRBJ1-2	few	TRBV28	15	CASLSGTGFIYGYTF	TGTGCCAGCCTATCTGGGACAGGGTTCATCTATGGCTACACCTTC
TRBD1	TRBJ1-3	few	TRBV12-3/TRBV12-4	15	CASSLLTGSGNTIYF	TGTGCCAGCAGTTTGCTGACAGGGTCAGGAAACACCATATATTTT
NA	TRBJ2-2	NA	TRBV6-5	16	CASSYRTPGATGELFF	TGTGCCAGCAGTTATCGGACACCTGGAGCCACCGGGGAGCTGTTTTTT
TRBD2	TRBJ2-7	NA	TRBV7-2	18	CASSPGASGGPNPYEQYF	TGTGCCAGCAGCCCAGGGGCTAGCGGGGGCCCCAATCCCTACGAGCAGTACTTC
NA	TRBJ2-2	once	TRBV7-3	16	CACSLRGTQNTGELFF	TGTGCCTGCAGCTTAAGGGGGACCCAAAACACCGGGGAGCTGTTTTTT
TRBD1	TRBJ1-2	NA	TRBV11-1	16	CASSFGQGAPLYGYTF	TGTGCCAGCAGCTTCGGCCAGGGGGCGCCCCTCTATGGCTACACCTTC
NA	TRBJ1-3	few	TRBV4-3	15	CASSQDPGSGNTIYF	TGCGCCAGCAGCCAAGATCCGGGCTCTGGAAACACCATATATTTT
NA	TRBJ2-3	NA	TRBV12-3/TRBV12-4	15	CASSPPAVGADTQYF	TGCGCCAGCAGCCCCCCAGCAGTGGGCGCAGATACGCAGTATTTT
TRBD1	TRBJ2-7	NA	TRBV9	15	CASSQTGQTYNEQYF	TGTGCCAGCAGCCAAACGGGACAGACCTACAATGAGCAGTACTTC
NA	TRBJ2-7	many	TRBV15	12	CATSRPFYEQYF	TGTGCCACCAGCAGACCCTTCTACGAGCAGTACTTC
NA	TRBJ2-1	many	TRBV12-3/TRBV12-4	12	CASSLPLHEQFF	TGTGCCAGCAGTCTGCCCTTGCATGAGCAGTTCTTC
NA	TRBJ1-1	NA	TRBV12-3/TRBV12-4	15	CASSSVQSSNTEAFF	TGTGCCAGCAGTTCAGTTCAGTCGTCAAACACTGAAGCTTTCTTT
NA	TRBJ2-7	many	TRBV7-9	14	CASSQSGVNYEQYF	TGTGCCAGCAGCCAGTCGGGGGTAAACTACGAGCAGTACTTC
NA	TRBJ1-2	few	TRBV5-5	16	CASSRVGGLIPYGYTF	TGTGCCAGCAGCCGAGTGGGCGGATTGATACCCTATGGCTACACCTTC
TRBD1	TRBJ2-2	few	TRBV10-3	15	CAIRRTGANTGELFF	TGTGCCATCAGACGCACAGGGGCGAACACCGGGGAGCTGTTTTTT
NA	TRBJ1-1	few	TRBV2	10	CASRRHEAFF	TGTGCCAGCAGGCGGCATGAAGCTTTCTTT
NA	TRBJ1-1	NA	TRBV21-1	16	CASSVRQFGMNTEAFF	TGTGCCAGCAGCGTTCGACAGTTCGGTATGAACACTGAAGCTTTCTTT
TRBD1	TRBJ2-1	many	TRBV4-3	14	CASSQTGAYNEQFF	TGCGCCAGCAGCCAAACAGGGGCCTACAATGAGCAGTTCTTC
NA	TRBJ1-2	few	TRBV4-1	13	CASSQTGQGGYTF	TGCGCCAGCAGCCAAACGGGGCAGGGTGGCTACACCTTC
TRBD2	TRBJ2-1	NA	TRBV7-2	15	CASSFLGTSGGGQFF	TGTGCCAGCAGCTTCTTGGGGACTAGCGGGGGGGGGCAGTTCTTC
NA	TRBJ2-3	many	TRBV3-1	15	CASSQDIAGADTQYF	TGTGCCAGCAGCCAAGATATCGCCGGGGCAGATACGCAGTATTTT
TRBD1	TRBJ1-1	NA	TRBV27	16	CASSFGTGGAGTEAFF	TGTGCCAGCAGTTTCGGCACAGGGGGCGCGGGCACTGAAGCTTTCTTT
TRBD2	TRBJ2-1	few	TRBV12-3/TRBV12-4	15	CASILGLAGYNEQFF	TGTGCCAGCATTCTGGGACTAGCGGGTTACAATGAGCAGTTCTTC
NA	TRBJ2-3	few	TRBV20-1	14	CSANPGTSTDTQYF	TGCAGTGCTAATCCCGGGACTAGCACAGATACGCAGTATTTT
TRBD1	TRBJ1-2	NA	TRBV18	15	CASSETGVGNYGYTF	TGTGCCAGCTCAGAGACAGGGGTTGGAAACTATGGCTACACCTTC